This T cell receptor (beta chain) was observed in a study of identifying expanded T cells in peripheral blood. Study-level results: Approximately 2-week clone count variance significantly increased as total template count grew. Technical replicates showed roughly 1.2 changed clones; two weeks roughly 18; four weeks 19.

Germline loops: CDR1 MGHRA, CDR2 YSYEKL. Between the trimmed V and J ends, which lost 0 bases and 6 bases, there was a span of 15 bases. This CDR3 has 17 amino acids. Remarks on this clone: Its target is not known.

The protocol was immunoSEQ multiplex PCR, while the TCRdb copy is restricted to in-frame clones and leaves out a portion. The sample shows around 100,000 clones, about 90% of them seen only once. Collection occurred without any documented infections or immune events in donors. The sample comprised blood. The receptor's source is a person aged 18 to 70 in good health. The rearrangement links TRBV4-1 to TRBJ1-6; perhaps TRBD1 as D (6 bases). This CDR3 is CASSQDGGLLGNSPLHF. CDR3 DNA sequence: TGCGCCAGCAGCCAAGATGGGGGCCTCCTCGGTAATTCACCCCTCCACTTT.